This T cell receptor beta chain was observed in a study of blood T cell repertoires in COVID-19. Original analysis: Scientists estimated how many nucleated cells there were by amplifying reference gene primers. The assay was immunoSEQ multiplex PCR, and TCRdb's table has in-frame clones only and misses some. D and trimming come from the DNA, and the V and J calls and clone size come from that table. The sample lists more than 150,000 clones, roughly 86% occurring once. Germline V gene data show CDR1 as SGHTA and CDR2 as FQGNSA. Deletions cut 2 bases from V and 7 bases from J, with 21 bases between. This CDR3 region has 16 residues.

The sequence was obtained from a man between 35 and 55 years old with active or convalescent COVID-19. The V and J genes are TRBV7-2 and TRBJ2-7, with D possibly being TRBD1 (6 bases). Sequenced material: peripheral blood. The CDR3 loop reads CASSLTQGGGVVEQYF. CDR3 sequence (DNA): TGTGCCAGCAGCTTAACGCAGGGTGGGGGCGTTGTTGAGCAGTACTTC.